A single sample is the source of the 3 T cell receptor beta chains below, sequenced in a study of T-cell reconstitution after alpha-beta-depleted transplantation in children. Unique molecular identifiers tagged the TCRbeta library. TCRdb re-derived calls from the PCR reads in MiXCR, one entry per CDR3 protein. The data contain about 400,000 distinct CDR3 sequences, roughly 16% of them singletons. Source: PBMCs, mostly from graft donor cells, taken 360 days after TCRalphabeta/CD19-depleted stem cell transplant. The receptors were gathered from a boy less than two years old who had a stem cell transplant for Wiskott-Aldrich syndrome, so the T cells may come from the graft donor.

This clonotype was seen at least ten times. This chain uses TRBV12-3 or TRBV12-4 with TRBJ1-4; D is undetermined. CDR3 length equals 14 residues. V was pared by 5 bases and J by 4 bases, with 11 bases between. The DNA of the CDR3 is TGTGCCAGCAGTCCGAGATGGAGTAATGAAAAACTGTTTTTT. Its translation: CASSPRWSNEKLFF.

The chain carries TRBV30 and TRBJ2-1; D ambiguous. V lost 5 bases and J 2 bases, leaving 16 bases between the germline ends. The CDR3 sequence is 15 residues long. Germline V CDR1 and CDR2: GTSNPN, SVGIG (reference sequence). The CDR3 protein is CAWRRWDRTYNEQFF. In DNA, the CDR3 is TGTGCCTGGCGTCGCTGGGATCGGACCTACAATGAGCAGTTCTTC.

CDR3 coding DNA: TGTGCCAGCAGCTTAGCGAGGACAGATCGTGACACCGGGGAGCTGTTTTTT. This gives the protein CASSLARTDRDTGELFF. The chain recombines TRBV7-6 with TRBJ2-2; D perhaps matches TRBD1 (6 bases). V was shortened by 0 bases and J by 3 bases, with 14 bases between the two germline ends. CDR3 length: 17 amino acids. The germline V gene encodes CDR1 SGHVS and CDR2 FNYEAQ. The full variable domain, rest sourced from reference TRBV7-6 and TRBJ2-2, is GAGVSQSPRYKVTKRGQDVALRCDPISGHVSLYWYRQALGQGPEFLTYFNYEAQQDKSGLPNDRFSAERPEGSISTLTIQRTEQRDSAMYRCASSLARTDRDTGELFFGEGSRLTVL.